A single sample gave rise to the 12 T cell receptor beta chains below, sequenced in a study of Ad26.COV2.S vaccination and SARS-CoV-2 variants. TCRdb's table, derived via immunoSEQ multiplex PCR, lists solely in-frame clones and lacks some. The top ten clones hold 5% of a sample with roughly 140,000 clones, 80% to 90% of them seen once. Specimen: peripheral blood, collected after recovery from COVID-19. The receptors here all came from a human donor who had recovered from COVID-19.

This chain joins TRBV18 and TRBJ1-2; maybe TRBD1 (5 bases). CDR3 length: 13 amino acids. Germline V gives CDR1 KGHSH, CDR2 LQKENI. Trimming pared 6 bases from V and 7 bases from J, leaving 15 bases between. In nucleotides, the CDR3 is TGTGCCAGCTCGTCGGACAACGAGTCTGGCTACACCTTC. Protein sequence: CASSSDNESGYTF.

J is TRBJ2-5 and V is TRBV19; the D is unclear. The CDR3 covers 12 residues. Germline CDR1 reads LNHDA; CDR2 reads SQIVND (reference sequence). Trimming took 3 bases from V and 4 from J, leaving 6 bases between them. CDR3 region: CASSMSGETQYF. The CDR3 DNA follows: TGTGCCAGTAGTATGTCCGGAGAGACCCAGTACTTC.

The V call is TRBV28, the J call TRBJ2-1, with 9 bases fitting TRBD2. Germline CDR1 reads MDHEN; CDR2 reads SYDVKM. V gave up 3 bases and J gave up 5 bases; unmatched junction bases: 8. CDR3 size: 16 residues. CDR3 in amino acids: CASSFAGGEENNEQFF. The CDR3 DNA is TGTGCCAGCAGTTTCGCGGGGGGGGAAGAAAACAATGAGCAGTTCTTC.

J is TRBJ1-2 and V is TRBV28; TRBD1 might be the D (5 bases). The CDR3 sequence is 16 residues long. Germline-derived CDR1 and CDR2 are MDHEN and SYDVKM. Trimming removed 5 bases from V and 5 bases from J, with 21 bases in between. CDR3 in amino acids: CASSDLGTLTDYGYTF. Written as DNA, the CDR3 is TGTGCCAGCAGTGACCTCGGGACCCTAACGGATTATGGCTACACCTTC.

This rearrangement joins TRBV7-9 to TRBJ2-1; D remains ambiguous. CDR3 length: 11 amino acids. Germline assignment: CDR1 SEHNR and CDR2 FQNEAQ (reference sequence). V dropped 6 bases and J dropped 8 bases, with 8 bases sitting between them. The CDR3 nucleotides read TGTGCCAGCAGGCTCATGTATGAGCAGTTCTTC. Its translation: CASRLMYEQFF.

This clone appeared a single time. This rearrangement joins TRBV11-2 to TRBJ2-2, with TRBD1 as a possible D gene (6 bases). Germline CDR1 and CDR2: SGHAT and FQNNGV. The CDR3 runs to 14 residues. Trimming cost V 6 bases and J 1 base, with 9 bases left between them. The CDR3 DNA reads TGTGCCAGCAGATCGACAGGGAACACCGGGGAGCTGTTTTTT. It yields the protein CASRSTGNTGELFF.

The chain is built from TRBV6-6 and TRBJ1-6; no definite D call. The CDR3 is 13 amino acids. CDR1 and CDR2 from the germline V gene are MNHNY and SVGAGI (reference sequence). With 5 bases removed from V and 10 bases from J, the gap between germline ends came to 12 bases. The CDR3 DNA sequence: TGTGCCAGCAGTCCGCGACTTGACTCACCCCTCCACTTT. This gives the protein CASSPRLDSPLHF.

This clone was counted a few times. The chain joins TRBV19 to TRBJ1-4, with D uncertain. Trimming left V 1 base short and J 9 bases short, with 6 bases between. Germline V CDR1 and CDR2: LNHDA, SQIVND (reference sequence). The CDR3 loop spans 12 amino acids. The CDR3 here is CASSIGGKKLFF. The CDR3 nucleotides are TGTGCCAGTAGTATAGGAGGAAAAAAACTGTTTTTT.

DNA of the CDR3: TGTGCCAGCCGTCTTCCCTCCGGGGGCCGGGAAAAACTGTTTTTT. This gives the protein CASRLPSGGREKLFF. The J gene is TRBJ1-4, the V gene TRBV28, with D perhaps matching TRBD1 (6 bases). The germline V and J ends were trimmed by 8 bases and 8 bases, with 21 bases remaining between them. Germline V gene data show CDR1 as MDHEN and CDR2 as SYDVKM. The CDR3 is 15 residues long.

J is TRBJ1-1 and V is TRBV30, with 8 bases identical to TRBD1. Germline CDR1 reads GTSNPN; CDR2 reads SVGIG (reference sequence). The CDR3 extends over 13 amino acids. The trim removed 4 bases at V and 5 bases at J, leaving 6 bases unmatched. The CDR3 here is CAWNGQGGTEAFF. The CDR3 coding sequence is TGTGCCTGGAATGGACAGGGAGGGACTGAAGCTTTCTTT.

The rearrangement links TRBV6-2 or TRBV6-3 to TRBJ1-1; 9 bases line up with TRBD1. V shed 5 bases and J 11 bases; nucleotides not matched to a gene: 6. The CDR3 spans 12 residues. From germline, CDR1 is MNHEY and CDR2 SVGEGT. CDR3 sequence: CASSQGQGRAFF. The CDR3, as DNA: TGTGCCAGCAGTCAGGGACAGGGACGGGCTTTCTTT.

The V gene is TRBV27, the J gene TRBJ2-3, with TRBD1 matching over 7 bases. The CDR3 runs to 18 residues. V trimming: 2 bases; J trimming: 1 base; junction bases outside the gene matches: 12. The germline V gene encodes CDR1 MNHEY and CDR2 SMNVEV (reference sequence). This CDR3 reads CASSLEPGQTPRTDTQYF. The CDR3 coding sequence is TGTGCCAGCAGTTTAGAACCGGGACAGACGCCCCGCACAGATACGCAGTATTTT.